A single sample is the source of the 24 T cell receptor beta chains below, sequenced in a study of blood T cell repertoires in COVID-19. Data came from immunoSEQ multiplex PCR; TCRdb stores just in-frame clones and leaves some out. Among some 200,000 clones listed, less than 90% were seen once. Sequenced sample: peripheral blood. The receptors here all came from a woman aged 65 to 85 with COVID-19, enrolled during active disease.

The chain uses TRBV6-5 and TRBJ1-5, with TRBD1 matching over 9 bases. Germline CDR1 is MNHEY and CDR2 is SVGAGI. Trimming cost V 4 bases and J 2 bases; bases outside gene matches: 6. This CDR3 contains 16 residues. The CDR3 DNA reads TGTGCCAGCAGTTCACACAGGGGGCCCGGCAATCAGCCCCAGCATTTT. It is translated as CASSSHRGPGNQPQHF.

The chain has TRBV7-8 and TRBJ2-3; 9 bases agree with TRBD1. The V segment lost 5 bases and the J segment 2 bases; nucleotides outside the gene matches: 8. CDR1 and CDR2 from the germline V gene are SGHVS and FQNEAQ. The length of the CDR3 is 16 residues. The CDR3 bases are TGTGCCAGCAGCAAAAGGACAGGGGAATACACAGATACGCAGTATTTT. Its translation is CASSKRTGEYTDTQYF.

The chain joins TRBV28 to TRBJ1-3; D remains ambiguous. Germline assignment: CDR1 MDHEN and CDR2 SYDVKM. The V gene lost 2 bases and the J gene lost 3 bases, with 5 bases spanning the gap. The CDR3 runs 13 residues. CDR3 in amino acids: CASSLINGNTIYF. The CDR3 nucleotides are TGTGCCAGCAGTTTAATCAATGGAAACACCATATATTTT.

The chain recombines TRBV7-9 with TRBJ2-2, with D perhaps TRBD2 (5 bases). Germline V lookup: CDR1 SEHNR, CDR2 FQNEAQ (reference sequence). The CDR3 is 15 residues long. Trimming removed 3 bases at V and 6 bases at J, with 14 bases between. CDR3 protein: CASSFIGDPPGELFF. The DNA of the CDR3 is TGTGCCAGCAGCTTCATCGGGGATCCCCCCGGGGAGCTGTTTTTT. Full variable domain (rest looked up from reference TRBV7-9 and TRBJ2-2): DTGVSQNPRHKITKRGQNVTFRCDPISEHNRLYWYRQTLGQGPEFLTYFQNEAQLEKSRLLSDRFSAERPKGSFSTLEIQRTEQGDSAMYLCASSFIGDPPGELFFGEGSRLTVL.

The chain recombines TRBV14 with TRBJ1-2, with a tentative D call TRBD1 (6 bases). This CDR3 is 13 amino acids long. V was pared by 10 bases and J by 2 bases, with 14 bases between. Germline CDR1 and CDR2: SGHDN and FVKESK. The CDR3 bases are TGTGCCACCAAAGAGGGGGTGAACTATGGCTACACCTTC. Protein: CATKEGVNYGYTF.

The V gene is TRBV5-1, the J gene TRBJ2-3, with 9 bases that match TRBD1. The CDR3 sequence is 19 residues long. The germline CDR1 and CDR2 sequences are SGHRS and YFSETQ. Trimming cost V 4 bases and J 4 bases; bases outside gene matches: 19. CDR3 in amino acids: CASSAPKPGTGSFSDTQYF. The CDR3 nucleotides read TGCGCCAGCAGCGCTCCTAAACCCGGGACAGGGTCTTTTTCAGATACGCAGTATTTT. The full variable domain, completed using reference TRBV5-1 and TRBJ2-3, is KAGVTQTPRYLIKTRGQQVTLSCSPISGHRSVSWYQQTPGQGLQFLFEYFSETQRNKGNFPGRFSGRQFSNSRSEMNVSTLELGDSALYLCASSAPKPGTGSFSDTQYFGPGTRLTVL.

This clone was counted once. V gene TRBV6-5 combines with J gene TRBJ2-2; 7 bases line up with TRBD1. In germline, CDR1 is MNHEY, CDR2 SVGAGI. The CDR3 consists of 14 residues. The J segment lost 7 bases and the V segment lost 6 bases, leaving 8 bases of the junction unmatched. CDR3 in amino acids: CASRLERGHGELFF. The CDR3 nucleotides read TGTGCCAGCAGGCTCGAGAGGGGGCACGGGGAGCTGTTTTTT.

The chain has TRBV6-5 and TRBJ1-2; D possibly corresponds to TRBD1 (6 bases). The CDR3 is 14 residues long. V lost 5 bases and J 8 bases, leaving 18 bases between the germline ends. CDR1 and CDR2 (germline): MNHEY, SVGAGI. CDR3 sequence: CASSRPGQISGYTF. As DNA, the CDR3 is TGTGCCAGCAGTCGCCCCGGACAGATTTCGGGCTACACCTTC.

This clone has just a few counts. The chain has TRBV6-5 and TRBJ1-2, with D possibly TRBD1 on 6 matching bases. V lost 6 bases and J lost 3, with 8 bases in between. This CDR3 comprises 12 residues. Germline V gives CDR1 MNHEY, CDR2 SVGAGI. CDR3 nucleotides: TGTGCCAGCAGCAAGGGGGACTATGGCTACACCTTC. It is translated as CASSKGDYGYTF.

The genes are TRBV2 and TRBJ2-7; D is uncertain. CDR1 is SNHLY and CDR2 is FYNNEI in the germline V gene. The CDR3 extends over 12 amino acids. V gave up 6 bases and J gave up 3 bases, with 9 bases separating them. In nucleotides, the CDR3 is TGTGCCAGCAGACAAGTCCTCTACGAGCAGTACTTC. Amino acid sequence: CASRQVLYEQYF.

The CDR3 bases are TGTGCCAGCAGCAGTCGGGGGACAGAGGGAACTGCGCAGTACGTC. It specifies CASSSRGTEGTAQYV. The rearrangement links TRBV6-5 to TRBJ2-7; maybe TRBD1 (7 bases). V lost 6 bases to trimming and J lost 9 bases, with 24 bases between them. CDR3 length: 15 amino acids. CDR1 is MNHEY, CDR2 SVGAGI, per germline.

CDR3 region: CASSQGPSLAGNADTQYF. In DNA, the CDR3 is TGCGCCAGCAGCCAAGGGCCCTCTCTAGCGGGAAACGCAGATACGCAGTATTTT. This sequence joins TRBV4-1 and TRBJ2-3; TRBD2 agrees at 9 bases. This CDR3 has 18 residues. CDR1 and CDR2 from the germline V gene are MGHRA and YSYEKL. V dropped 1 base and J dropped 4; count of bases not matched to a gene: 12.

This clone was detected only a few times. This chain uses TRBV7-2 with TRBJ2-7; no firm D call. V lost 5 bases and J 2 bases, leaving 7 bases between the germline ends. The CDR3 contains 12 residues. CDR1 is SGHTA, CDR2 FQGNSA, per germline. CDR3 DNA: TGTGCCAGCAGCGAACAGACCTACGAGCAGTACTTC. As protein: CASSEQTYEQYF.

This clone has a single count. V and J are TRBV7-2 and TRBJ2-7; TRBD2 matches 7 bases. There are 14 residues in the CDR3. Germline loops: CDR1 SGHTA, CDR2 FQGNSA. The V gene end was trimmed by 4 bases and the J gene end by 5 bases; junction bases not matched to a gene: 8. DNA of the CDR3: TGTGCCAGCAGCTCCGGACTAGTGAGCGACGAGCAGTACTTC. Translation gives CASSSGLVSDEQYF.

This chain joins TRBV5-6 and TRBJ2-7; the D gene is possibly TRBD2 (5 bases). CDR1 and CDR2 (germline): SGHDT, YYEEEE. The V gene lost 1 base and the J gene lost 4 bases, with 15 bases spanning the gap. This CDR3 is built from 15 residues. The CDR3 sequence: CASSLKPGLQYEQYF. The CDR3 DNA reads as TGTGCCAGCAGCTTGAAGCCCGGACTTCAGTACGAGCAGTACTTC.

This clone was counted a single time. The chain carries TRBV28 and TRBJ2-7; TRBD2 aligns across 7 bases. Germline loops: CDR1 MDHEN, CDR2 SYDVKM. V dropped 2 bases and J dropped 2; count of bases not matched to a gene: 6. This CDR3 is built from 15 residues. CDR3 coding DNA: TGTGCCAGCAGTTTAGCGGCTAGCGGAACCTACGAGCAGTACTTC. Protein product: CASSLAASGTYEQYF. Full variable domain (missing parts from reference TRBV28 and TRBJ2-7): DVKVTQSSRYLVKRTGEKVFLECVQDMDHENMFWYRQDPGLGLRLIYFSYDVKMKEKGDIPEGYSVSREKKERFSLILESASTNQTSMYLCASSLAASGTYEQYFGPGTRLTVT.

This clone was seen only a few times. The V call is TRBV28, the J call TRBJ1-2; D gene ambiguous. This CDR3 has 14 amino acids. Germline-derived CDR1 and CDR2 are MDHEN and SYDVKM. V gave up 3 bases and J gave up 4 bases, with 12 bases separating them. CDR3 nucleotides: TGTGCCAGCAGTTTGTTAGACATCTCCTATGGCTACACCTTC. Its protein is CASSLLDISYGYTF.

The chain recombines TRBV29-1 with TRBJ1-5, with D maybe TRBD1 (5 bases). The CDR3 consists of 14 residues. Germline assignment: CDR1 SQVTM and CDR2 ANQGSEA. V lost 5 bases to trimming and J lost 4 bases, with 15 bases between them. CDR3 loop: CSVQLGRLNQPQHF. The CDR3 bases are TGCAGCGTTCAGTTGGGGCGGCTTAATCAGCCCCAGCATTTT. Drawing the rest from reference TRBV29-1 and TRBJ1-5, the complete variable domain is SAVISQKPSRDICQRGTSLTIQCQVDSQVTMMFWYRQQPGQSLTLIATANQGSEATYESGFVIDKFPISRPNLTFSTLTVSNMSPEDSSIYLCSVQLGRLNQPQHFGDGTRLSIL.

The gene calls are TRBV10-3 and TRBJ2-7; D perhaps matches TRBD2 (7 bases). The germline V and J ends were trimmed by 8 bases and 7 bases, with 21 bases remaining between them. The germline V gene has CDR1 ENHRY and CDR2 SYGVKD. The CDR3 is 14 residues long. In DNA, the CDR3 is TGTGCCATCGGGAGGGGGGGGACCCACCCTGAGCAGTACGTC. Its translation: CAIGRGGTHPEQYV.

This chain links TRBV11-3 with TRBJ2-2, with unresolved D. There are 19 residues in the CDR3. The germline CDR1 and CDR2 sequences are SGHNT and YENEEA. V was trimmed by 1 base and J by 1 base, leaving 19 bases between them. The CDR3 sequence is CASSLGRAQPRVNTGELFF. In nucleotides, the CDR3 is TGTGCCAGCAGCTTAGGTCGTGCTCAACCAAGAGTGAACACCGGGGAGCTGTTTTTT.

This rearrangement joins TRBV5-5 to TRBJ2-5; D unclear. Trimming stripped 0 bases from V and 3 bases from J, with 9 bases between. The germline gives CDR1 SGHKS, CDR2 YYEKEE (reference sequence). This CDR3 spans 14 amino acids. The CDR3: CASSLVSTEETQYF. For the CDR3, the DNA is TGTGCCAGCAGCTTGGTGTCTACAGAAGAGACCCAGTACTTC.

The chain links TRBV28 to TRBJ2-7; 7 bases line up with TRBD1. The CDR3 loop spans 13 amino acids. Per the germline V gene, CDR1 is MDHEN and CDR2 is SYDVKM. V was clipped by 5 bases and J by 3 bases; unmatched bases: 4. The CDR3 bases are TGTGCCAGCAGTCCCCGGGACAGCTACGAGCAGTACTTC. Its translation is CASSPRDSYEQYF.

V usage is TRBV29-1 and J usage is TRBJ1-4; D might be TRBD1 (5 bases). There are 12 residues in the CDR3. V was pared by 6 bases and J by 8 bases, with 13 bases between. Germline CDR1 is SQVTM and CDR2 is ANQGSEA. CDR3 protein: CSVGRAYEKLFF. CDR3 nucleotide sequence: TGCAGCGTCGGCAGGGCTTACGAAAAACTGTTTTTT.

This rearrangement joins TRBV11-3 to TRBJ2-3; D call uncertain. The germline V and J ends were trimmed by 1 base and 2 bases, with 7 bases remaining between them. CDR1 and CDR2 from the germline V gene are SGHNT and YENEEA. The CDR3 covers 14 residues. CDR3 loop: CASSLGVTTDTQYF. CDR3 nucleotides: TGTGCCAGCAGCTTAGGAGTTACCACAGATACGCAGTATTTT.